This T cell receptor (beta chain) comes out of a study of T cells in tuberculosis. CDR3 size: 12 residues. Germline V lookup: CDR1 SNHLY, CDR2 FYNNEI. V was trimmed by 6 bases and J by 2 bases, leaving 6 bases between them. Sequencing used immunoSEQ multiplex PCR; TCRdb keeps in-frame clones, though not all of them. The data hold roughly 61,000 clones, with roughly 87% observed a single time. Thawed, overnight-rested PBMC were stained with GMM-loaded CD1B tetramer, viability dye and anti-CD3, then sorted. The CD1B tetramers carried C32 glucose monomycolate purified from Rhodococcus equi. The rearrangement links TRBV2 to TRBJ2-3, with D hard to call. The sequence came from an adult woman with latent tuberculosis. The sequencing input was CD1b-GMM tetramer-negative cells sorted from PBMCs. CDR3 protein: CASSLVTDTQYF. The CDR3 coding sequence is TGTGCCAGCAGCCTCGTCACAGATACGCAGTATTTT.